A selection of T cell receptor beta chains follows, all from one sample in a study of response to subunit inactivated influenza vaccine. MiXCR, applied by TCRdb to the RT-PCR reads, yields one record per CDR3 protein. The sample consists of 450,000 to 500,000 distinct CDR3 sequences, about a tenth of them appearing once. The sample was PBMCs from blood, taken roughly 45 days after vaccination. The source is a man in his forties or fifties who received an inactivated influenza vaccine. CDR3s include the opening cysteine and the closing phenylalanine or tryptophan. A D gene is named only where the DNA matches it firmly. Not all rows give a size; the values are once, few, many and, for expanded clones, a class.

J gene,V gene,CDR3 length,D gene,clone size,CDR3 DNA,CDR3 protein
TRBJ2-1,TRBV4-3,16,TRBD2,few,TGCGCCAGCAGCCAGGGGGTACTAGCGGGAGCGAATGAGCAGTTCTTC,CASSQGVLAGANEQFF
TRBJ2-3,TRBV12-3/TRBV12-4,15,NA,many,TGTGCCAGCAGTTTAGTAAAGGTTGGGACAGATACGCAGTATTTT,CASSLVKVGTDTQYF
TRBJ2-7,TRBV28,16,NA,few,TGTGCCAGCAGTCCAAGGGGGTCTAGCGGCTTCTACGAGCAGTACTTC,CASSPRGSSGFYEQYF
TRBJ2-6,TRBV10-3,17,TRBD2,NA,TGTGCCATCAGTGCCATATTTGCGGGGGTTGGGGCCAACGTCCTGACTTTC,CAISAIFAGVGANVLTF
TRBJ2-4,TRBV20-1,16,NA,NA,TGCAGTGCGCATGATCTCCGGGCGCCAGCCAAAAACATTCAGTACTTC,CSAHDLRAPAKNIQYF
TRBJ2-1,TRBV11-2,13,TRBD2,few,TGTGCCAGCAGCTTAGGGACTAGCGGGAGGACGTTCTTC,CASSLGTSGRTFF
TRBJ2-5,TRBV7-2,15,NA,few,TGTGCCAGCAGCTTGGGTGTACGGAGTCGGCGAACCCAGTACTTC,CASSLGVRSRRTQYF
TRBJ2-2,TRBV15,16,NA,few,TGTGCCACCAGCACCCCGGGACATATGAACACCGGGGAGCTGTTTTTT,CATSTPGHMNTGELFF
TRBJ2-3,TRBV24-1,16,TRBD2,many,TGTGCCACCAGTCCCGGGACTAGCGGGGGAACAGATACGCAGTATTTT,CATSPGTSGGTDTQYF
TRBJ2-1,TRBV29-1,15,NA,NA,TGCATCGCCGAAAAATTTTGGGGAGCGGCCAATGAGCAGTTCTTC,CIAEKFWGAANEQFF
TRBJ2-5,TRBV5-1,16,TRBD2,NA,TGCGCCAGCAGCCGAGATCTAGCGGGACCCCAAGAGACCCAGTACTTC,CASSRDLAGPQETQYF
TRBJ1-5,TRBV7-2,14,NA,NA,TGTGCCAGCAGCCCAACGCATTTGGGTCAGCCCCAGCATTTT,CASSPTHLGQPQHF
TRBJ2-3,TRBV20-1,16,TRBD2,NA,TGCTGTGCTACACAACTAGCGGGAGTTAGCACAGATACGCAGTATTTT,CCATQLAGVSTDTQYF
TRBJ2-1,TRBV20-1,15,TRBD2,few,TGCAGTGCTAGCCAAACTAGCGGGGGGGTTGGTGAGCAGTTCTTC,CSASQTSGGVGEQFF
TRBJ2-2,TRBV6-2/TRBV6-3,17,NA,NA,TGTGCCAGCAGTTACTCCTTTTCGGCAGCCAACACCGGGGAGCTGTTTTTT,CASSYSFSAANTGELFF
TRBJ2-7,TRBV20-1,17,TRBD2,few,TGCAGTGCTAGAGCCCCGGACCGGGCTAGCGGGGGTAACGAGCAGTACTTC,CSARAPDRASGGNEQYF
TRBJ2-7,TRBV4-1,13,NA,few,TGCGCCAGCAGCCATAACAGATTCCACGAGCAGTACTTC,CASSHNRFHEQYF
TRBJ2-7,TRBV5-1,14,NA,many,TGCGCCAGCAGCTTGGAACAAGGGGGTTACGAGCAGTACTTC,CASSLEQGGYEQYF
TRBJ2-4,TRBV20-1,17,NA,few,TGCAGTGCTAGAGCCCCACAGAAACTACTAGCCAAAAACATTCAGTACTTC,CSARAPQKLLAKNIQYF
TRBJ1-1,TRBV25-1,16,NA,few,TGTGCCAGCAGTGAATTTCGGGGCAGCGACGCCACTGAAGCTTTCTTT,CASSEFRGSDATEAFF
TRBJ2-3,TRBV6-5,13,NA,few,TGTGCCAGCAGTTACTACCCTGGAGATACGCAGTATTTT,CASSYYPGDTQYF
TRBJ2-1,TRBV11-2,20,TRBD2,many,TGTGCCAGCAGCTCAAGAAGGGTAGCGGGGGTTGGCAATAACTACAATGAGCAGTTCTTC,CASSSRRVAGVGNNYNEQFF
TRBJ1-5,TRBV7-9,14,TRBD1,many,TGTGCCAGCAGTTGGGGACAGGGGAATCAGCCCCAGCATTTT,CASSWGQGNQPQHF
TRBJ1-2,TRBV9,13,NA,NA,TGTGCCAGCAGCGTAGGTGACAGCTATGGCTACACCTTC,CASSVGDSYGYTF
TRBJ2-7,TRBV20-1,14,TRBD1,many,TGCAGTGCTAGAGTACGACAGGGCTATTTAGAGCAGTACTTC,CSARVRQGYLEQYF
TRBJ1-1,TRBV20-1,15,NA,NA,TGCAGTGCTAAACCCATCATGGAGGATTCTGCTGAAGCTTTCTTT,CSAKPIMEDSAEAFF
TRBJ2-1,TRBV7-9,13,NA,NA,TGTGCCAGCAGCCGTTCGTACTACAATGAGCAGTTCTTC,CASSRSYYNEQFF
TRBJ2-1,TRBV6-4,17,TRBD1,few,TGTGCCAGCAGCGACTCCCCCGGGACAGGGATTTACAATGAGCAGTTCTTC,CASSDSPGTGIYNEQFF
TRBJ2-4,TRBV5-1,14,NA,NA,TGCGCCAGCAGCTTGACAGAAGCCAAAAACATTCAGTACTTC,CASSLTEAKNIQYF
TRBJ2-2,TRBV9,18,NA,many,TGTGCCAGCAGCGTAGAACCGGGACGGTCTTCGAACACCGGGGAGCTGTTTTTT,CASSVEPGRSSNTGELFF
TRBJ2-7,TRBV7-2,12,NA,few,TGTGCCAGCAGCTCCTACTACAACGAGCAGTACTTC,CASSSYYNEQYF
TRBJ2-4,TRBV4-3,15,NA,NA,TGCGCCAGCAGCGGAACACGACTAGCCAAAAACATTCAGTACTTC,CASSGTRLAKNIQYF
TRBJ2-3,TRBV12-3/TRBV12-4,20,TRBD2,NA,TGTGCCAGCAGTCCTAGGGCCACCTCGGGCGGGGGATTCAAATACGGTACGCAGTATTTT,CASSPRATSGGGFKYGTQYF
TRBJ2-2,TRBV15,17,NA,NA,TGTGCCACCAGCAGAGATCCTAAGCTCCCTGTTGCCGGGGAGCTGTTTTTT,CATSRDPKLPVAGELFF
TRBJ2-1,TRBV29-1,14,NA,few,TGCAGCGTTGACGCGGCCTACTCCTACAATGAGCAGTTCTTC,CSVDAAYSYNEQFF
TRBJ1-1,TRBV12-3/TRBV12-4,13,NA,NA,TGTGCCAGCAGTTTCAGCGATAACACTGAAGCTTTCTTT,CASSFSDNTEAFF
TRBJ2-5,TRBV18,15,NA,NA,TGTGCCAGCTCACAACCCGGGACCTGGGGAGAGACCCAGTACTTC,CASSQPGTWGETQYF
TRBJ2-7,TRBV12-3/TRBV12-4,12,NA,many,TGTGCCAGCAGCTCTGCTGGGTACGAGCAGTACTTC,CASSSAGYEQYF
TRBJ2-2,TRBV4-1,19,TRBD2,NA,TGCGCCAGCAGCGAGTCGGGACTAGCGGGGGTATCGAACACCGGGGAGCTGTTTTTT,CASSESGLAGVSNTGELFF
TRBJ1-1,TRBV18,13,TRBD1,few,TGTGCCAGCTCACGACGACAGGGGGATCAAGCTTTCTTT,CASSRRQGDQAFF
TRBJ2-2,TRBV6-5,15,NA,many,TGTGCCAGCAGTTACGGGGTCCTCTCCACCGGGGAGCTGTTTTTT,CASSYGVLSTGELFF
TRBJ1-5,TRBV10-3,14,NA,NA,TGTGCCATCAGGGGAGACACTAGCAATCAGCCCCAGCATTTT,CAIRGDTSNQPQHF
TRBJ2-1,TRBV12-3/TRBV12-4,13,NA,many,TGTGCCAGCGGCATAGGGGGGGGAAAAGAGCAGTTCTTC,CASGIGGGKEQFF
TRBJ2-7,TRBV5-1,15,TRBD2,NA,TGCGCCAGCAGGTCGACTAGCGGGGGCCTTGGTGAGCAGTACTTC,CASRSTSGGLGEQYF
TRBJ1-5,TRBV27,14,NA,NA,TGTGCCAGCAGTTTCAGGGGATGGGGTCAGCCCCAGCATTTT,CASSFRGWGQPQHF
TRBJ1-6,TRBV5-1,15,NA,NA,TGCGCCAGCAGCTTGGACGAGGGGCGTTCTTCACCCCTCCACTTT,CASSLDEGRSSPLHF
TRBJ2-5,TRBV6-2/TRBV6-3,16,NA,NA,TGTGCCAGCAGTGGGGAGACAGGCCAGTACCAAGAGACCCAGTACTTC,CASSGETGQYQETQYF
TRBJ2-7,TRBV6-1,15,NA,NA,TGTGCCAGCAGTGAAACGGTCTCCTTCGGGGACGAGCAGTACTTC,CASSETVSFGDEQYF
TRBJ2-1,TRBV4-3,17,TRBD2,NA,TGCGCCAGCAGCCAAGATCTCCCTAGCGGAACCTACAATGAGCAGTTCTTC,CASSQDLPSGTYNEQFF
TRBJ2-1,TRBV6-2/TRBV6-3,19,TRBD2,NA,TGTGCCAGCAGTTACCGGCTAGCGGGGGGGCCAGGGTCCTACAATGAGCAGTTCTTC,CASSYRLAGGPGSYNEQFF
TRBJ2-5,TRBV4-1,18,TRBD2,NA,TGCGCCAGCAGCCTGGGGCTAGCGGGGGGCCCGATGATGGAGACCCAGTACTTC,CASSLGLAGGPMMETQYF
TRBJ2-5,TRBV24-1,11,NA,many,TGTGCCACCAGTGATTTGGAGACCCAGTACTTC,CATSDLETQYF
TRBJ2-5,TRBV7-2,14,NA,few,TGTGCCAGCAGCTTACTAATAGCGTCGGAGACCCAGTACTTC,CASSLLIASETQYF
TRBJ2-1,TRBV10-3,14,TRBD2,many,TGTGCCGTTTCCGGGACTAGCGGATACAATGAGCAGTTCTTC,CAVSGTSGYNEQFF
TRBJ2-3,TRBV10-3,15,TRBD2,few,TGTGCCATCAGTCGACCTAGCGGGACCACAGATACGCAGTATTTT,CAISRPSGTTDTQYF
TRBJ2-3,TRBV6-4,15,NA,many,TGTGCCAGCAGTGACGGTCAGGCCAGCACAGATACGCAGTATTTT,CASSDGQASTDTQYF
TRBJ2-2,TRBV29-1,13,NA,many,TGCAGCGTCTCCCGCCCGAATACCGGGGAGCTGTTTTTT,CSVSRPNTGELFF
TRBJ2-7,TRBV24-1,14,TRBD1,few,TGTGCCACCGGAGACAGGGAGCGTCCCTACGAGCAGTACTTC,CATGDRERPYEQYF
TRBJ2-4,TRBV27,13,TRBD1,NA,TGTGCCAGCAGTTTCCGGGACAGGGCCATTCAGTACTTC,CASSFRDRAIQYF
TRBJ2-3,TRBV18,15,TRBD2,NA,TGTGCCAGCTCACCACGTAGCGGGGAGGGAGATACGCAGTATTTT,CASSPRSGEGDTQYF